The source of this TCR beta chain is a study of tumor-infiltrating lymphocytes in primary liver carcinoma (TCRdb year 2017). About the investigation overall: Of the five patients (three men and two women, aged 30 to 69 years), four had hepatocellular carcinoma and one had combined HCC and intrahepatic cholangiocarcinoma. To link TCRbeta repertoire diversity with the local molecular phenotype, the approximately 25 tumor region samples were profiled using Agilent mRNA microarrays. Repertoires from technical replicates were highly reproducible, with mean shared-clone rates about 0.9 and correlation coefficients above 0.98. A total of roughly 35 specimens from 5 patients, comprising roughly 25 tumor regions, 5 adjacent noncancerous liver tissues and 5 peripheral blood samples, were covered by TCRbeta repertoire sequencing. The study combined TCRbeta repertoire sequencing, expression microarrays and whole-exome sequencing across five regions of each liver tumor, with adjacent normal tissue and blood. The tumors of the five patients were staged as T1-T3 N0M0, with maximum diameters ranging from about 4 to 10 cm. Each sample produced roughly 3.65 to 7.5 million productive TCRbeta reads, and read depth showed no significant difference between tissue types. What the research found in general, with its limitations: Only the TCR beta chain was sequenced, so true repertoire diversity is likely underestimated because unpaired alpha chains were not captured. Since the samples were bulk and unsorted, there was no way to compare CD4+ and CD8+ T cell repertoires. The top 250 clones made up a significantly larger repertoire fraction in tumors than in blood (p = 0.039). With just four or five patients in the study, the authors point out that the findings should be validated in a larger study. Only about 8-24% of top clones were present in all five regions of a tumor, suggesting spatial heterogeneity of tumor-infiltrating T cells. Repertoire overlap was found to be higher between tumor regions (mean approximately 35%) than between tumor-adjacent (approximately 17%) or tumor-blood (about 14%) pairs, consistent with antigen-driven expansion.

Without any cell sorting, total RNA and DNA were co-extracted from around 18-30 mg of bulk tissue using the AllPrep DNA/RNA mini kit. Surgical resection was performed in China between November 2015 and early 2016 on about 5 patients with histopathologically diagnosed primary liver carcinoma. At the time of sampling, the patients had chronic HBV infection and had not received any treatment. Each tumor was sampled at five spatially separated regions: the superior, inferior, left-lateral and right-lateral poles and the tumor centre. According to histology, viable tumor cells made up more than 75% of every tumor sample. Fresh tumor and adjacent tissue pieces were bisected; one half was stored in RNAlater at -80°C, the other sent for histology. From its cysteine to its phenylalanine, the CDR3 spans 15 amino acids. Only CDR3 DNA is held: 45 bases, read in frame from base 1. As encoded in the germline V gene, CDR1 is SGHAT while CDR2 is FQNNGV.

A constant-region primer and ProtoScript II reverse transcriptase were used to reverse-transcribe TCRbeta-specific cDNA from 500 ng total RNA. Three nested multiplex PCR rounds, following a slightly modified ARM-PCR procedure, were used to build the TCRbeta libraries. Each of the first two PCR rounds ran for about 10 cycles using multiplex TRBV1-TRBV30 forward primers together with a Cbeta reverse primer. Sample barcodes and Illumina adapters were added in a final 25-cycle PCR using Deep VentR polymerase. Before sequencing, amplicons between 200 and 500 bp were purified from gel using a QIAquick gel extraction kit. An Illumina HiSeq 2500 was used to sequence the TCRbeta amplicons with 250-bp paired-end reads. Processing in the source paper ran as follows. Quality trimming of reads was performed with Trimmomatic v0.33, and paired reads were merged with FLASH v1.2.11 so that full CDR3 sequences could be recovered. V, D and J germline segments were assigned to the rearranged TCRbeta sequences using MiGEC v1.2.1b. Clonotype statistics and Shannon-Wiener diversity indices were computed with VDJtools v1.0.0. To reduce sampling bias, subsequent analyses other than the diversity analysis used only the 250 most abundant clonotypes in each sample. TCRdb reran the public reads through fastp at Q25 and MiXCR, keeping productive beta chains. When rows share a CDR3 protein, they turn into one entry using the most common DNA and genes. Clone size and V and J calls follow TCRdb, not the original study. Within this sample are some 100,000 distinct CDR3 sequences, with 55% to 80% of them counted one time only. The ten largest clones add up to roughly 12% of the sample.

This clonotype was seen once. Its antigen remains unidentified. The junction departs from germline at one end; a sequencing error may be responsible. The sequenced sample was liver tumor tissue from sampling region 2. Explained via the paper, the cell subset or site label denotes: tumor region T2, inferior pole. Recombination linked TRBV11-2 to TRBJ2-4; TRBD1 is a possible D gene, resting on 6 matching bases. This clonotype was obtained from a woman aged 60 to 75 with primary liver carcinoma and hepatitis B virus infection. The CDR3 region has the sequence CASSVDGWGRDIHYF. The DNA is TGCGCCAGCAGCGTAGATGGTTGGGGGCGCGACATTCATTACTTC.